This T cell receptor beta chain was sequenced during a study of T-cell reconstitution after alpha-beta-depleted transplantation in children. Germline CDR1 is SGHAT and CDR2 is FQNNGV. This CDR3 has 15 residues. V trimming: 5 bases; J trimming: 4 bases; junction bases outside the gene matches: 8. Molecular barcoding with unique molecular identifiers was used for the TCRbeta library. MiXCR, applied by TCRdb to the PCR reads, yields one record per CDR3 protein. Among 350,000 to 500,000 distinct CDR3 sequences listed, roughly two fifths were seen once. Sequenced material: PBMCs, taken before TCRalphabeta/CD19-depleted stem cell transplant. The chain has TRBV11-2 and TRBJ2-1, with TRBD2 identical over 7 bases. The clonotype originates from a girl aged 2 to 9 with aplastic anemia, due to receive a stem cell transplant. The CDR3 loop is CASSPAASGYNEQFF. In DNA, the CDR3 is TGTGCCAGCAGCCCGGCGGCTAGCGGTTACAATGAGCAGTTCTTC.